This TCR beta chain was recovered during a study of T cell changes during pregnancy in multiple sclerosis. Germline V gene data show CDR1 as SQVTM and CDR2 as ANQGSEA. V dropped 6 bases and J dropped 5 bases, with 19 bases sitting between them. The CDR3 extends over 15 amino acids. TCRdb's table, derived via immunoSEQ multiplex PCR, lists solely in-frame clones and lacks some. There are about 55,000 clones in the sample; approximately 94% occur only once, and about 3.5% lies in the top ten. This TCR came from a female donor with multiple sclerosis, enrolled in a pregnancy study. This sample comprised CD8+ T cells from peripheral blood mononuclear cells, obtained in the third trimester of pregnancy. The V gene is TRBV29-1, the J gene TRBJ2-2, with D perhaps matching TRBD2 (6 bases). The chain's CDR3 is CSVIAHGRGTGELFF. In DNA, the CDR3 is TGCAGCGTAATAGCCCACGGGAGAGGAACCGGGGAGCTGTTTTTT.